This TCR beta chain was sequenced during a study of blood T cell repertoires in COVID-19. Study-wide context: Collection of acute and convalescent COVID-19 samples took place in the United States, Italy and Spain. In each case, the material was cDNA or gDNA derived from T cells, B-cell-depleted T cells, or PBMCs.

The ends were cut back, 8 bases at V and 1 base at J, with 11 bases in the middle. The germline CDR1 and CDR2 sequences are LGHDT and YNNKEL (reference sequence). The CDR3 extends over 13 amino acids. In Seattle, patients joined the study during active infection and were tracked longitudinally. As processed by the authors: Estimation of nucleated cell counts relied on the amplification of reference gene primers. TCRdb's copy holds only in-frame clones and misses some; the assay was immunoSEQ multiplex PCR. V and J calls and clone size come straight from that table; D and trimming were deduced from the DNA. The sample includes fewer than 300,000 clones, about nine tenths of them seen just once.

The material sequenced was peripheral blood. The receptor comes from a woman aged 30 to 39 with COVID-19, enrolled during active disease. The V call is TRBV3-1 (or the pseudogene TRBV3-2), the J call TRBJ1-1, with D tentatively TRBD1 (6 bases). The CDR3 DNA reads as TGTGCCAGCGCGAGGACAGCGAACACTGAAGCTTTCTTT. Amino acid sequence: CASARTANTEAFF.